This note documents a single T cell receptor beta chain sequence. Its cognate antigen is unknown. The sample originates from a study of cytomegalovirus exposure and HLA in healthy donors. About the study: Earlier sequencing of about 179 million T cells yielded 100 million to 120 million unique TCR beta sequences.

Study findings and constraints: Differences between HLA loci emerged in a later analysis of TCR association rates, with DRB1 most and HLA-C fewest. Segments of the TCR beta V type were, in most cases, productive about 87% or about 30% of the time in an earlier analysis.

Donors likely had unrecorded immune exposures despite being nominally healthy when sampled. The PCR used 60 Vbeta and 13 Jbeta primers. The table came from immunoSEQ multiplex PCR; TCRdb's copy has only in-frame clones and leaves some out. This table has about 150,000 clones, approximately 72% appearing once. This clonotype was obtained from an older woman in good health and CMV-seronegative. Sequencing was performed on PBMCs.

The CDR3 sequence is CASSFPSGTQYF. In DNA, the CDR3 is TGTGCCAGCAGCTTTCCTAGCGGGACGCAGTATTTT. The chain recombines TRBV5-4 with TRBJ2-3, with 8 bases aligning to TRBD2. This CDR3 comprises 12 residues. Trimming took 2 bases from V and 9 from J; bases not matched to a gene: 2. CDR1 SGHNT and CDR2 YYREEE come from the germline V gene (reference sequence).